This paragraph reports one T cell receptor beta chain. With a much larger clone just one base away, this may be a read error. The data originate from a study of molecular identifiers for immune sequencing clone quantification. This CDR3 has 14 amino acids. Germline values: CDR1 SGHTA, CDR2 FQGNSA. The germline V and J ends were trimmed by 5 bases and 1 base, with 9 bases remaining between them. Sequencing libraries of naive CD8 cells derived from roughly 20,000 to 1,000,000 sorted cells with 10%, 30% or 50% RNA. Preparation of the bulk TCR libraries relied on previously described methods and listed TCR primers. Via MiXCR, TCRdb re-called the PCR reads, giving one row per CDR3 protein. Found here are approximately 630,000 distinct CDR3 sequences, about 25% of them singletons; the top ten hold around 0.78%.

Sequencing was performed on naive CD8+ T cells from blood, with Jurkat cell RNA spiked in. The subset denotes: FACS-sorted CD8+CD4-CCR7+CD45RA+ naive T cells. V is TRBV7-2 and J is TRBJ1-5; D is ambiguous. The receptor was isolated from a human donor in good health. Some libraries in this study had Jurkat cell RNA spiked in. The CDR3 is CASSQELSNQPQHF. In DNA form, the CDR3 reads TGTGCCAGCAGCCAGGAGTTAAGCAATCAGCCCCAGCATTTT.